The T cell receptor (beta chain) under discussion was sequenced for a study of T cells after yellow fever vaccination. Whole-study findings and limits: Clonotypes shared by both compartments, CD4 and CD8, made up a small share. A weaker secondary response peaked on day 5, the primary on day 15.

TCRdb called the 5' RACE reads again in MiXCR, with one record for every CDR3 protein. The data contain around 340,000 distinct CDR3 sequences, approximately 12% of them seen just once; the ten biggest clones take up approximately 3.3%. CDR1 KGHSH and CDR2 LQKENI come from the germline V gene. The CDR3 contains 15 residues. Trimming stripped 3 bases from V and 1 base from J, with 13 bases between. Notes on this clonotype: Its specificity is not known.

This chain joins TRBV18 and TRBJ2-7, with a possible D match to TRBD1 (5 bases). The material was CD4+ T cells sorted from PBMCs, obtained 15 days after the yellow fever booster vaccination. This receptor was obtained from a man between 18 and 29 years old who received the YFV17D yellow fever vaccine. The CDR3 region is CASSPPSRGSYEQYF. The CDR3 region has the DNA TGTGCCAGCTCACCCCCCTCTAGGGGATCCTACGAGCAGTACTTC. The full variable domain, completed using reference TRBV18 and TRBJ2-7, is NAGVMQNPRHLVRRRGQEARLRCSPMKGHSHVYWYRQLPEEGLKFMVYLQKENIIDESGMPKERFSAEFPKEGPSILRIQQVVRGDSAAYFCASSPPSRGSYEQYFGPGTRLTVT.